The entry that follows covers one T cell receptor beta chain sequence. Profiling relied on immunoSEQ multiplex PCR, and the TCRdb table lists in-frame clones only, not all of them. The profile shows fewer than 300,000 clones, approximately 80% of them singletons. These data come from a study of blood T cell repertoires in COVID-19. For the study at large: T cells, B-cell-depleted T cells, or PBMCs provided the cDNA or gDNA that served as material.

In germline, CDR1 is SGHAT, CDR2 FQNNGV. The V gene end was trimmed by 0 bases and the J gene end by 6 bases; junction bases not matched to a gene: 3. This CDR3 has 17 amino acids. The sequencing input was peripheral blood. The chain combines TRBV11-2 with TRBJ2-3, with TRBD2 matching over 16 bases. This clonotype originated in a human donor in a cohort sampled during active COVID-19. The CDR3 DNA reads TGTGCCAGCAGCTTAGATAGGGGACTAGCGGGAGGGGATACGCAGTATTTT. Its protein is CASSLDRGLAGGDTQYF.